The rows below give T cell receptor beta chains drawn from one sample of a study of CD8+ T cells in alopecia areata. Only in-frame clones appear in the TCRdb table, and some are missing; sequencing was by immunoSEQ multiplex PCR. Among roughly 100,000 clones listed, 50% to 75% were seen once. The sequenced sample was CD8+ T cells sorted from blood, obtained at week 4, from a patient treated with tofacitinib. The receptors were sampled from a human donor with alopecia areata. CDR3s include the opening cysteine and the closing phenylalanine or tryptophan. D genes are given only for firm matches. A clone size is listed for some rows: how often the clone was seen (once, few, many), or a class if it is expanded.

j_call: TRBJ1-1; v_call: TRBV27; d_call: .; clone_size: many; cdr3_aa: CASRSWNAGDEAFF; cdr3_nt: TGTGCCAGCAGATCTTGGAACGCAGGGGACGAAGCTTTCTTT
j_call: TRBJ2-4; v_call: TRBV4-1; d_call: TRBD2; clone_size: .; cdr3_aa: CASSPLTQPSGKNIQYF; cdr3_nt: TGCGCCAGCAGCCCCCTCACCCAACCTAGCGGGAAAAACATTCAGTACTTC
j_call: TRBJ1-6; v_call: TRBV28; d_call: .; clone_size: .; cdr3_aa: CASSADGGSYNSPLHF; cdr3_nt: TGTGCCAGCAGTGCAGACGGGGGCTCCTATAATTCACCCCTCCACTTT
j_call: TRBJ2-1; v_call: TRBV9; d_call: TRBD2; clone_size: medium-sized; cdr3_aa: CASSPSGGAVDEQFF; cdr3_nt: TGTGCCAGCAGCCCTAGCGGGGGAGCTGTAGATGAGCAGTTCTTC
j_call: TRBJ2-2; v_call: TRBV5-6; d_call: .; clone_size: few; cdr3_aa: CASSHGSGGDTGELFF; cdr3_nt: TGTGCCAGCAGCCACGGGTCAGGCGGAGACACCGGGGAGCTGTTTTTT
j_call: TRBJ2-7; v_call: TRBV6-5; d_call: TRBD2; clone_size: .; cdr3_aa: CASSLGTSGRSEQYF; cdr3_nt: TGTGCCAGCAGTTTAGGGACTAGCGGGAGGAGCGAGCAGTACTTC
j_call: TRBJ2-7; v_call: TRBV6-1; d_call: TRBD1; clone_size: .; cdr3_aa: CASSEARQGPYEQYF; cdr3_nt: TGTGCCAGCAGTGAAGCTCGACAGGGACCCTACGAGCAGTACTTC
j_call: TRBJ2-3; v_call: TRBV7-6; d_call: TRBD2; clone_size: few; cdr3_aa: CASSPPRGGGTDTQYF; cdr3_nt: TGTGCCAGCAGCCCTCCCCGCGGGGGGGGCACAGATACGCAGTATTTT
j_call: TRBJ1-2; v_call: TRBV30; d_call: TRBD1; clone_size: once; cdr3_aa: CAWSAIWDRALDGYTF; cdr3_nt: TGTGCCTGGAGTGCGATTTGGGACAGGGCATTGGATGGCTACACCTTC
j_call: TRBJ2-4; v_call: TRBV4-1; d_call: TRBD1; clone_size: .; cdr3_aa: CASSLPLSDRQYF; cdr3_nt: TGCGCCAGCAGCCTTCCACTCTCGGACAGGCAGTACTTC
j_call: TRBJ2-2; v_call: TRBV9; d_call: TRBD1; clone_size: .; cdr3_aa: CASSAPMAQGDTGELFF; cdr3_nt: TGTGCCAGCAGCGCCCCAATGGCCCAGGGGGACACCGGGGAGCTGTTTTTT
j_call: TRBJ1-3; v_call: TRBV27; d_call: .; clone_size: .; cdr3_aa: CASSLSRPPGGNTIYF; cdr3_nt: TGTGCCAGCAGTTTATCTCGCCCTCCGGGGGGAAACACCATATATTTT
j_call: TRBJ2-1; v_call: TRBV14; d_call: .; clone_size: .; cdr3_aa: CASSQDSVVFYNEQFF; cdr3_nt: TGTGCCAGCAGCCAAGATTCCGTAGTATTCTACAATGAGCAGTTCTTC
j_call: TRBJ2-7; v_call: TRBV5-1; d_call: TRBD2; clone_size: few; cdr3_aa: CASSHFLAGGAYEQYF; cdr3_nt: TGCGCCAGCAGCCATTTTCTAGCGGGGGGAGCCTACGAGCAGTACTTC
j_call: TRBJ2-1; v_call: TRBV1; d_call: .; clone_size: few; cdr3_aa: CTSSQEGERGSYNEQFF; cdr3_nt: TGCACCAGCAGCCAAGAAGGGGAGCGGGGCTCCTACAATGAGCAGTTCTTC
j_call: TRBJ2-3; v_call: TRBV6-4; d_call: .; clone_size: .; cdr3_aa: CASSPTSAASTDTQYF; cdr3_nt: TGTGCCAGCAGTCCCACTTCGGCAGCTAGCACAGATACGCAGTATTTT
j_call: TRBJ1-2; v_call: TRBV29-1; d_call: TRBD1; clone_size: many; cdr3_aa: CSVRWGQSPEGYTF; cdr3_nt: TGCAGCGTTCGTTGGGGACAGTCTCCCGAGGGCTACACCTTC